These 9 T cell receptor beta chains share one sample of origin, sequenced in a study of blood T cell repertoires in COVID-19. Some clones are missing from TCRdb's copy, which holds only in-frame ones; the method was immunoSEQ multiplex PCR. The sample holds about 310,000 clones, over 75% seen once. The sequencing input was peripheral blood. These receptors came from a woman aged 45-60 years who had recovered from COVID-19.

The CDR3 protein is CASRATGELFF. In nucleotides, the CDR3 is TGTGCCAGCAGAGCCACCGGGGAGCTGTTTTTT. V is TRBV7-8 and J is TRBJ2-2; D not resolved. The CDR3 is made up of 11 amino acids. Looked up from germline, CDR1 is SGHVS and CDR2 is FQNEAQ. Deletions cut 6 bases from V and 4 bases from J, with 3 bases between.

This clone was recorded only once. This chain links TRBV16 with TRBJ1-1, with D possibly being TRBD1 (6 bases). The CDR3 has 13 residues. V gave up 0 bases and J gave up 13 bases, with 15 bases separating them. Germline CDR1 is KGHSY and CDR2 is FQNENV. The CDR3 DNA is TGTGCCAGCAGCCAATCTCGCGCGGAAGGGGGTTTCTTT. This sequence encodes CASSQSRAEGGFF. Together with reference TRBV16 and TRBJ1-1, the CDR3 gives the full variable domain: GEEVAQTPKHLVRGEGQKAKLYCAPIKGHSYVFWYQQVLKNEFKFLISFQNENVFDETGMPKERFSAKCLPNSPCSLEIQATKLEDSAVYFCASSQSRAEGGFFGQGTRLTVV.

CDR3 loop: CASSLPGQGNSPLHF. The CDR3 DNA reads as TGTGCCAGCAGCCTACCGGGACAGGGTAATTCACCCCTCCACTTT. This chain connects TRBV5-6 to TRBJ1-6; 9 bases agree with TRBD1. The CDR3 length is 15 residues. CDR1 and CDR2 (germline): SGHDT, YYEEEE. Trimming removed 4 bases from V and 6 bases from J; junction bases left unmatched: 5.

This clone was counted a few times. The V call is TRBV30, the J call TRBJ1-6; 7 bases map to TRBD1. The V and J ends lost 6 bases and 8 bases, in that order; junction bases with no gene match: 7. The CDR3 sequence is 13 residues long. Germline values: CDR1 GTSNPN, CDR2 SVGIG (reference sequence). The CDR3, as DNA: TGTGCCTGTTCGGGACAGCCGGATTCACCCCTCCACTTT. It specifies CACSGQPDSPLHF.

The chain couples TRBV28 to TRBJ2-1, with 8 positions matching TRBD2. V was pared by 5 bases and J by 6 bases, with 9 bases of the junction left unmatched. This CDR3 has 15 residues. The germline CDR1 and CDR2 sequences are MDHEN and SYDVKM. In nucleotides, the CDR3 is TGTGCCAGCAGTCTCAGCTTAGCGGGAACCAATGAGCAGTTCTTC. Encoded protein: CASSLSLAGTNEQFF.

This clone has just one count. V usage is TRBV5-1 and J usage is TRBJ2-5, with 7 bases fitting TRBD1. This CDR3 is 14 amino acids long. V trimming: 2 bases; J trimming: 5 bases; junction bases outside the gene matches: 6. From germline, CDR1 is SGHRS and CDR2 YFSETQ. The CDR3 protein is CASSFRDSKETQYF. In DNA, the CDR3 is TGCGCCAGCAGCTTCCGGGACAGTAAGGAGACCCAGTACTTC. Using reference TRBV5-1 and TRBJ2-5 for the parts outside the CDR3, the full variable domain is KAGVTQTPRYLIKTRGQQVTLSCSPISGHRSVSWYQQTPGQGLQFLFEYFSETQRNKGNFPGRFSGRQFSNSRSEMNVSTLELGDSALYLCASSFRDSKETQYFGPGTRLLVL.

The CDR3 bases are TGTGCCATCAGTGGGACAGCGAACACCGGGGAGCTGTTTTTT. This gives the protein CAISGTANTGELFF. The V and J genes are TRBV10-3 and TRBJ2-2, with D possibly being TRBD1 (6 bases). The ends were cut back, 4 bases at V and 0 bases at J, with 6 bases in the middle. The CDR3 runs 14 residues. The germline V gene has CDR1 ENHRY and CDR2 SYGVKD.

The chain uses TRBV2 and TRBJ2-2, with 7 bases matching TRBD2. The ends lost 1 base at V and 2 bases at J; junction bases unmatched: 25. Germline CDR1 SNHLY, CDR2 FYNNEI. The CDR3 runs 23 residues. The CDR3 DNA sequence: TGTGCCAGCAGTGAAGGCTCTTTCGCGGGGGTATGGGGCCGCAATACTAACACCGGGGAGCTGTTTTTT. Protein sequence: CASSEGSFAGVWGRNTNTGELFF.

The CDR3 here is CASSARQGTEAFF. The CDR3 region has the DNA TGTGCCAGCAGCGCCCGACAGGGGACTGAAGCTTTCTTT. V usage is TRBV11-2 and J usage is TRBJ1-1; TRBD1 agrees at 8 bases. Losses at the gene ends were 5 bases for V and 5 bases for J; bases not matched to a gene: 4. The CDR3 runs to 13 residues. Germline V gene sequence: CDR1 SGHAT, CDR2 FQNNGV.